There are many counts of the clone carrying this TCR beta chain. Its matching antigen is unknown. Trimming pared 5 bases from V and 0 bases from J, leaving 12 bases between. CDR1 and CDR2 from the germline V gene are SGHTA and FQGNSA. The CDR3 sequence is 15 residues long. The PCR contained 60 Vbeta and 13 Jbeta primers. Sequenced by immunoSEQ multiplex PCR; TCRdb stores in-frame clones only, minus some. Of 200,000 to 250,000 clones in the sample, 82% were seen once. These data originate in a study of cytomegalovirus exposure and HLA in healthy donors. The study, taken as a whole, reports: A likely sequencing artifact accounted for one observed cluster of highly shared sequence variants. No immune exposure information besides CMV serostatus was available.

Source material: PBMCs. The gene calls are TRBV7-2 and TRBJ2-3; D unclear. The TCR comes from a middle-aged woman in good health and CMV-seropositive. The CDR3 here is CASSPGAPSTDTQYF. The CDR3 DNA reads TGTGCCAGCAGCCCCGGAGCCCCTAGCACAGATACGCAGTATTTT.